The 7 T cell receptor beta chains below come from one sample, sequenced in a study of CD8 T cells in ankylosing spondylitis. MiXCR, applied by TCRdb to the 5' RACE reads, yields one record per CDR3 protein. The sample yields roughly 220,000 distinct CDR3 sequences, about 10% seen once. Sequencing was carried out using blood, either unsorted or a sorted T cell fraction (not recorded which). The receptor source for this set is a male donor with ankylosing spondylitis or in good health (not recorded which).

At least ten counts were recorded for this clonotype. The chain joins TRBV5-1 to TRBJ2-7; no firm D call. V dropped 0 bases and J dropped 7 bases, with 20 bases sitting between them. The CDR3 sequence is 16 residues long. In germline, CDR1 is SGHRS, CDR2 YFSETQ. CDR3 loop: CASSLGGSQRTWEQYF. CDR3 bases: TGCGCCAGCAGCTTGGGTGGTTCACAGAGAACATGGGAGCAGTACTTC.

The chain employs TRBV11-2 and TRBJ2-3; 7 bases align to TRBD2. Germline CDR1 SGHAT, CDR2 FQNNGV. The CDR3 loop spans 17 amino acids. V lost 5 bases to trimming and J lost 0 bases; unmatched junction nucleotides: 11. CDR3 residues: CASSPRGGEGSTDTQYF. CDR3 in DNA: TGTGCCAGCAGCCCCCGCGGTGGGGAGGGGAGCACAGATACGCAGTATTTT.

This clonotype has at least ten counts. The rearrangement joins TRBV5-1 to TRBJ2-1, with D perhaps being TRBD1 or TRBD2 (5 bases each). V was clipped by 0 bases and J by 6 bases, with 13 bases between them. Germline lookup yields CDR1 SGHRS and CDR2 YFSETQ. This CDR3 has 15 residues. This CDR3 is CASSLVPGSSNEQFF. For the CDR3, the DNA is TGCGCCAGCAGCTTGGTGCCAGGGAGCTCCAATGAGCAGTTCTTC.

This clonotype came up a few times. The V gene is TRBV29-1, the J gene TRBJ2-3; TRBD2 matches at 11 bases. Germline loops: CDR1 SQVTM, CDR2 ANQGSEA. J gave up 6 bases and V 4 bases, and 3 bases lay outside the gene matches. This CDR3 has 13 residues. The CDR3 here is CSVATSGGDTQYF. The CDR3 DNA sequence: TGCAGCGTTGCAACTAGCGGGGGTGATACGCAGTATTTT.

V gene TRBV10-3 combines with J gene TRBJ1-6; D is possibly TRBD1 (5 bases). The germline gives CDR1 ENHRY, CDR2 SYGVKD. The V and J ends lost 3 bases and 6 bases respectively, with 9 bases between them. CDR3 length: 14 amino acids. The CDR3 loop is CAISDGQGNSPLHF. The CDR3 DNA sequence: TGTGCCATCAGTGATGGTCAGGGTAATTCACCCCTCCACTTT.

This CDR3 is CASSLGGGLDTEAFF. The CDR3 DNA reads TGCGCCAGCAGCTTGGGTGGGGGACTTGACACTGAAGCTTTCTTT. This sequence joins TRBV5-1 and TRBJ1-1; a weak D match, TRBD1 (5 bases). This CDR3 is 15 amino acids long. Trimming took 0 bases from V and 3 from J, leaving 12 bases between them. CDR1 and CDR2 from the germline V gene are SGHRS and YFSETQ.

CDR3 amino acids: CSVSGTGANVLTF. CDR3 bases: TGCAGCGTCTCCGGGACTGGGGCCAACGTCCTGACTTTC. V usage is TRBV29-1 and J usage is TRBJ2-6; a weak D match, TRBD2 (5 bases). Trimming took off 6 bases at V and 2 bases at J, with 8 bases between the two ends. CDR1 and CDR2 from the germline V gene are SQVTM and ANQGSEA. The CDR3 extends over 13 amino acids. The variable domain in full, completed from reference TRBV29-1 and TRBJ2-6, reads SAVISQKPSRDICQRGTSLTIQCQVDSQVTMMFWYRQQPGQSLTLIATANQGSEATYESGFVIDKFPISRPNLTFSTLTVSNMSPEDSSIYLCSVSGTGANVLTFGAGSRLTVL.